The entry below describes one TCR beta chain. Original analysis: Counts of nucleated cells, estimated from reference gene primer amplification, were obtained. Method: immunoSEQ multiplex PCR; TCRdb's copy keeps in-frame clones and lacks some. V, J and clone size are those of that table, while D and trimming were read from the DNA. Of around 370,000 clones listed, over 70% were seen once; the top ten hold about 6%. CDR1 is KGHDR and CDR2 is SFDVKD in the germline V gene. The CDR3 runs to 15 residues. J lost 4 bases, V lost 3 bases, and 3 bases had no gene match. This entry belongs to a study of blood T cell repertoires in COVID-19. Study information: From the United States, Italy and Spain came samples of acute and convalescent COVID-19. T cells, B-cell-depleted T cells, or PBMCs provided the cDNA or gDNA that served as material.

While infection was still active, Seattle patients were enrolled and then followed longitudinally. The chain is built from TRBV24-1 and TRBJ1-4; 8 nucleotides match TRBD1. The receptor was derived from a woman in her fifties or sixties with COVID-19, enrolled during active disease. Sequenced material: peripheral blood. The CDR3 nucleotides are TGTGCCACCAGTGATCAGACAGGGGATAATGAAAAACTGTTTTTT. Amino acid sequence: CATSDQTGDNEKLFF.